A single sample is the source of the 29 T cell receptor beta chains below, sequenced in a study of regulatory T cells in long-lasting Graves disease. Through Arm-PCR of CDR3 regions and iRepertoire HTBI primers, TCR beta libraries were built. TCRdb itself ran the multiplex PCR reads through MiXCR, one entry per CDR3 protein. The sample has about 300,000 distinct CDR3 sequences, over 15% seen once. Time point meaning: newly diagnosed GD, antithyroid drugs for less than 3 months. Generation of the TCR library employed RNA extracted from PBMCs. The sequencing used peripheral blood mononuclear cells (PBMCs), collected at new diagnosis, from a patient treated with antithyroid drugs. The receptors shown here come from a female donor with Graves disease.

This clonotype was picked up many times. The J gene is TRBJ1-5, the V gene TRBV19; 9 nucleotides match TRBD1. The V segment lost 7 bases and the J segment 5 bases; nucleotides outside the gene matches: 9. Germline CDR1 is LNHDA and CDR2 is SQIVND (reference sequence). The CDR3 loop spans 15 amino acids. CDR3: CASTTGQGSDQPQHF. The DNA of the CDR3 is TGTGCCAGTACCACGGGACAGGGCTCTGATCAGCCCCAGCATTTT.

This clonotype was counted many times. J is TRBJ2-3 and V is TRBV28; 7 bases agree with TRBD1. V lost 10 bases to trimming and J lost 2 bases; unmatched junction nucleotides: 6. This CDR3 region has 13 residues. Germline lookup yields CDR1 MDHEN and CDR2 SYDVKM. CDR3 nucleotides: TGTGCCACCGGGACAGCCTTCACAGATACGCAGTATTTT. Amino acids: CATGTAFTDTQYF.

This clonotype appeared many times. The chain has TRBV19 and TRBJ2-5, with TRBD1 as a possible D gene (6 bases). This CDR3 contains 14 residues. Trimming left V 4 bases short and J 0 bases short, with 9 bases between. Per the germline V gene, CDR1 is LNHDA and CDR2 is SQIVND (reference sequence). The CDR3: CASSTGTNQETQYF. The CDR3 nucleotides read TGTGCCAGTAGTACCGGGACAAACCAAGAGACCCAGTACTTC. The full variable domain, with the rest looked up from reference TRBV19 and TRBJ2-5, is DGGITQSPKYLFRKEGQNVTLSCEQNLNHDAMYWYRQDPGQGLRLIYYSQIVNDFQKGDIAEGYSVSREKKESFPLTVTSAQKNPTAFYLCASSTGTNQETQYFGPGTRLLVL.

This clonotype has just a few counts. The chain is built from TRBV5-5 and TRBJ2-7; TRBD1 might be the D (6 bases). Trimming took off 6 bases at V and 1 base at J, with 20 bases between the two ends. Germline CDR1 SGHKS, CDR2 YYEKEE (reference sequence). The CDR3 is made up of 16 amino acids. This chain's CDR3 is CASITTGRFESYEQYF. The CDR3 DNA is TGTGCCAGCATAACGACAGGACGGTTTGAATCCTACGAGCAGTACTTC.

The chain links TRBV4-2 to TRBJ2-7; 11 bases are a match to TRBD2. CDR3 size: 15 residues. CDR1 and CDR2 (germline): LGHNA, YNFKEQ. The junction had 9 bases not matched to a gene; V was cut back by 4 bases and J by 7 bases. This CDR3 is CASSPGLADYNEQYF. CDR3 in DNA: TGTGCCAGCAGCCCGGGACTAGCGGACTACAATGAGCAGTACTTC.

This clonotype occurred many times. CDR3 loop: CASSVGAAMNTEAFF. The CDR3 coding sequence is TGTGCCAGCAGCGTAGGAGCCGCCATGAACACTGAAGCTTTCTTT. The V gene is TRBV9, the J gene TRBJ1-1; D ambiguous. Germline loops: CDR1 SGDLS, CDR2 YYNGEE. The CDR3 contains 15 residues. V shed 0 bases and J shed 0 bases, with 9 bases lying between them. The full variable domain, in which reference TRBV9 and TRBJ1-1 provide the parts outside the CDR3, is DSGVTQTPKHLITATGQRVTLRCSPRSGDLSVYWYQQSLDQGLQFLIQYYNGEERAKGNILERFSAQQFPDLHSELNLSSLELGDSALYFCASSVGAAMNTEAFFGQGTRLTVV.

The chain carries TRBV19 and TRBJ2-1; D uncertain. The CDR3 contains 14 residues. Trimming left V 6 bases short and J 7 bases short, with 16 bases between. From germline, CDR1 is LNHDA and CDR2 SQIVND (reference sequence). The CDR3 region is CASRKRLVENEQFF. The DNA for the CDR3 is TGTGCCAGTAGGAAGAGGCTAGTAGAGAATGAGCAGTTCTTC.

The chain combines TRBV7-9 with TRBJ1-5; TRBD1 matches at 7 bases. V dropped 5 bases and J dropped 3; count of bases not matched to a gene: 10. There are 16 residues in the CDR3. Germline CDR1 reads SEHNR; CDR2 reads FQNEAQ (reference sequence). CDR3 bases: TGTGCCAGCAGCCCTGGGTCCACAGGGGACAATCAGCCCCAGCATTTT. Residues: CASSPGSTGDNQPQHF. Full variable domain (rest looked up from reference TRBV7-9 and TRBJ1-5): DTGVSQNPRHKITKRGQNVTFRCDPISEHNRLYWYRQTLGQGPEFLTYFQNEAQLEKSRLLSDRFSAERPKGSFSTLEIQRTEQGDSAMYLCASSPGSTGDNQPQHFGDGTRLSIL.

At least ten counts were recorded for this clonotype. V usage is TRBV7-9 and J usage is TRBJ2-2; D is uncertain. CDR3 size: 15 residues. The V end was cut by 5 bases, the J end by 8 bases, with 18 bases between. Germline values: CDR1 SEHNR, CDR2 FQNEAQ (reference sequence). In nucleotides, the CDR3 is TGTGCCAGCAGCATACAGACCCCCAAGGCTGGGGAGCTGTTTTTT. It yields the protein CASSIQTPKAGELFF.

The chain joins TRBV28 to TRBJ1-5; 7 positions agree with TRBD1. The V gene's germline CDR1 is MDHEN and CDR2 SYDVKM. The V gene end was trimmed by 6 bases and the J gene end by 4 bases; junction bases not matched to a gene: 12. This CDR3 spans 16 amino acids. Written as DNA, the CDR3 is TGTGCCAGCAGAACGACAGGGCCTGGTTGGAATCAGCCCCAGCATTTT. Translation: CASRTTGPGWNQPQHF.

This clonotype showed up many times. The V and J genes are TRBV7-8 and TRBJ1-2; possible D gene TRBD1, 6 bases. Germline V CDR1 and CDR2: SGHVS, FQNEAQ. With 5 bases removed from V and 4 bases from J, the gap between germline ends came to 11 bases. The CDR3 is 13 amino acids. CDR3 DNA: TGTGCCAGCAGCCCGGACAGCGTCTATGGCTACACCTTC. Amino acid sequence: CASSPDSVYGYTF.

This clonotype has at least ten counts. The CDR3 nucleotides are TGCAGTGCTTCGTCCGAAGGAAGGAACTATGGCTACACCTTC. It codes for CSASSEGRNYGYTF. The gene calls are TRBV20-1 and TRBJ1-2; D not resolved. This CDR3 spans 14 amino acids. The V and J ends lost 5 bases and 2 bases respectively, with 15 bases between them. Germline V gives CDR1 DFQATT, CDR2 SNEGSKA (reference sequence).

This clonotype was seen many times. The chain employs TRBV3-1 and TRBJ2-7; D is unclear. The CDR3 sequence is 11 residues long. Germline-derived CDR1 and CDR2 are LGHDT and YNNKEL (reference sequence). V dropped 4 bases and J dropped 6 bases, with 7 bases sitting between them. The DNA for the CDR3 is TGTGCCAGCAGCCTCCAGTCCGAGCAGTACTTC. Amino acid sequence: CASSLQSEQYF.

Many counts were recorded for this clonotype. The V gene is TRBV12-3 or TRBV12-4, the J gene TRBJ2-7; 9 bases line up with TRBD1. Germline trimming cut 6 bases from V and 0 bases from J; bases unmatched to any gene: 6. The CDR3 covers 15 residues. CDR3 sequence: CASRPGTGTSYEQYF. The DNA for the CDR3 is TGTGCCAGCAGGCCCGGGACAGGGACCTCCTACGAGCAGTACTTC.

This clonotype was recorded at least ten times. The chain uses TRBV9 and TRBJ2-1, with a possible D match to TRBD2 (6 bases). Germline V gene lookup returns CDR1 SGDLS and CDR2 YYNGEE. V lost 3 bases and J 2 bases, leaving 12 bases between the germline ends. CDR3 size: 15 residues. CDR3 in amino acids: CASSGGTAPYNEQFF. CDR3 DNA: TGTGCCAGCAGCGGCGGGACGGCCCCCTACAATGAGCAGTTCTTC.

A word on this clonotype: Germline is not matched at one junction end, which may reflect a read error. The chain couples TRBV7-9 to TRBJ2-4, with 10 nucleotides matching TRBD2. Germline CDR1 SEHNR, CDR2 FQNEAQ (reference sequence). The CDR3 contains 17 residues. DNA for the CDR3: TGTGCCAGCAGCGCGGGGCTAGCGGGAGAGAGCAAAAACATTCAGCACTTC. Protein product: CASSAGLAGESKNIQHF.

This clonotype was recorded many times. The chain links TRBV19 to TRBJ2-1; no reliable D call. Looked up from germline, CDR1 is LNHDA and CDR2 is SQIVND (reference sequence). Trimming removed 4 bases from V and 0 bases from J, with 10 bases in between. CDR3 length: 15 residues. CDR3 coding DNA: TGTGCCAGTAGTAAGTACATTAGCTCCTACAATGAGCAGTTCTTC. Protein product: CASSKYISSYNEQFF.

This clonotype has only a few counts. A much larger clone is a single base away; this may be a read error. V and J are TRBV11-2 and TRBJ2-7; D ambiguous. The V gene's germline CDR1 is SGHAT and CDR2 FQNNGV. The CDR3 is made up of 17 amino acids. Trimming removed 4 bases at V and 2 bases at J, with 21 bases between. The CDR3, as DNA: TGTGCCAGCAGCTCCCCCCCCGTACCGGGCCCTCCCTACGAGCAGTACTTC. It yields the protein CASSSPPVPGPPYEQYF.

CDR3 protein: CASSLRPELNEKLFF. In DNA form, the CDR3 reads TGCGCCAGCAGCCTACGACCCGAATTAAATGAAAAACTGTTTTTT. The V gene is TRBV4-1, the J gene TRBJ1-4, with no clear D. There are 15 residues in the CDR3. Trimming cost V 4 bases and J 5 bases, with 14 bases left between them. The germline V gene encodes CDR1 MGHRA and CDR2 YSYEKL.

This clonotype was recorded at least ten times. This chain connects TRBV27 to TRBJ2-2; the D is unclear. Trimming shortened V by 2 bases and J by 7 bases, and 5 bases separated the two germline ends. The CDR3 contains 12 residues. Germline CDR1 and CDR2: MNHEY and SMNVEV (reference sequence). CDR3 sequence reads: CASSLGNGELFF. In DNA, the CDR3 is TGTGCCAGCAGTTTAGGGAACGGGGAGCTGTTTTTT.

This clonotype was observed at least ten times. The V gene is TRBV19, the J gene TRBJ2-1, with 9 bases lining up with TRBD2. In germline, CDR1 is LNHDA, CDR2 SQIVND (reference sequence). The CDR3 covers 15 residues. Losses at the gene ends were 5 bases for V and 0 bases for J; bases not matched to a gene: 2. The chain's CDR3 is CASSPGLASYNEQFF. CDR3 coding DNA: TGTGCCAGTAGTCCGGGACTAGCCTCCTACAATGAGCAGTTCTTC. The variable domain in full, completed from reference TRBV19 and TRBJ2-1, reads DGGITQSPKYLFRKEGQNVTLSCEQNLNHDAMYWYRQDPGQGLRLIYYSQIVNDFQKGDIAEGYSVSREKKESFPLTVTSAQKNPTAFYLCASSPGLASYNEQFFGPGTRLTVL.

This clonotype was seen only a few times. The chain carries TRBV30 and TRBJ2-1; D gene unclear. This CDR3 is 14 amino acids long. Germline V gene sequence: CDR1 GTSNPN, CDR2 SVGIG (reference sequence). Trimming shortened V by 3 bases and J by 1 base, and 10 bases separated the two germline ends. The CDR3 sequence is CAWRVGRSYNEQFF. The CDR3 DNA follows: TGTGCCTGGAGGGTGGGCAGGTCCTACAATGAGCAGTTCTTC.

This clonotype has a handful of counts. This chain links TRBV12-3 or TRBV12-4 with TRBJ2-7; 7 bases are shared with TRBD2. Losses at the gene ends were 8 bases for V and 6 bases for J; bases not matched to a gene: 7. The CDR3 runs to 12 residues. The DNA of the CDR3 is TGTGCCAGCGGCCTGACGGGGGGCGAGCAGTACTTC. This encodes CASGLTGGEQYF.

This clonotype was recorded many times. This chain uses TRBV28 with TRBJ1-5, with 8 positions matching TRBD1. The CDR3 totals 16 residues. V was pared by 0 bases and J by 5 bases, with 6 bases of the junction left unmatched. The germline gives CDR1 MDHEN, CDR2 SYDVKM. Here the CDR3 reads CASSLWISGGDQPQHF. The DNA for the CDR3 is TGTGCCAGCAGTTTATGGATCTCAGGGGGCGATCAGCCCCAGCATTTT.

This clonotype was detected only a few times. V and J are TRBV5-1 and TRBJ2-5; weak D call: TRBD1 (5 bases). The ends were cut back, 5 bases at V and 3 bases at J, with 17 bases in the middle. The CDR3 contains 15 residues. CDR1 SGHRS and CDR2 YFSETQ come from the germline V gene. The CDR3 spells CASRLIGQGKETQYF. The CDR3, as DNA: TGCGCCAGCAGGTTAATAGGGCAGGGAAAAGAGACCCAGTACTTC. Together with reference TRBV5-1 and TRBJ2-5, the CDR3 gives the full variable domain: KAGVTQTPRYLIKTRGQQVTLSCSPISGHRSVSWYQQTPGQGLQFLFEYFSETQRNKGNFPGRFSGRQFSNSRSEMNVSTLELGDSALYLCASRLIGQGKETQYFGPGTRLLVL.

V is TRBV12-3 or TRBV12-4 and J is TRBJ2-1; 15 bases line up with TRBD2. Trimming at V came to 5 bases and at J to 5 bases, leaving 19 bases not matched to a gene. The CDR3 sequence is 21 residues long. The CDR3 bases are TGTGCCAGCAGTAACGGACAGGGCCCAGGACTAGCGGGAGGGCCGGACAATGAGCAGTTCTTC. Translation gives CASSNGQGPGLAGGPDNEQFF.

This clonotype appeared many times. The V and J genes are TRBV18 and TRBJ2-7; 12 nucleotides match TRBD2. There are 14 residues in the CDR3. Trimming cost V 5 bases and J 2 bases; bases outside gene matches: 1. Germline V CDR1 and CDR2: KGHSH, LQKENI. CDR3 DNA sequence: TGTGCCAGCTCAACTAGCGGGAGGACCTACGAGCAGTACTTC. Amino acid sequence: CASSTSGRTYEQYF.

This clonotype was counted at least ten times. The chain carries TRBV7-9 and TRBJ2-1; D is possibly TRBD2 (5 bases). V lost 0 bases and J lost 9, with 6 bases in between. CDR1 and CDR2 (germline): SEHNR, FQNEAQ (reference sequence). This CDR3 comprises 12 residues. CDR3 protein: CASSLAAGEQFF. For the CDR3, the DNA is TGTGCCAGCAGCTTAGCTGCGGGTGAGCAGTTCTTC.

This clonotype was observed many times. The rearrangement joins TRBV18 to TRBJ1-1, with D unclear. Germline CDR1 and CDR2: KGHSH and LQKENI. V lost 3 bases and J 5 bases, leaving 7 bases between the germline ends. CDR3 length: 12 amino acids. As DNA, the CDR3 is TGTGCCAGCTCACCCAACCGGACTGAAGCTTTCTTT. This encodes CASSPNRTEAFF. Supplemented by reference TRBV18 and TRBJ1-1, the full variable domain reads NAGVMQNPRHLVRRRGQEARLRCSPMKGHSHVYWYRQLPEEGLKFMVYLQKENIIDESGMPKERFSAEFPKEGPSILRIQQVVRGDSAAYFCASSPNRTEAFFGQGTRLTVV.